The 15 T cell receptor beta chains listed next were all sequenced from one sample in a study of OX40 agonist ivuxolimab in advanced cancers. Libraries were made using the immunoSEQ multiplex PCR assay. TCRdb re-hosts the immuneACCESS table, in-frame sequences only. Its copies lack some clones; in the studies checked, an unresolved V gene accounts for under half of them, and the cause for the rest is not known. The sample records 35,000 to 45,000 clones, around 83% of which are singletons. Roughly a fifth of the sample rests with the top ten. The specimen was CD4+ or CD8+ T cells sorted from blood, collected in a trial of the OX40 agonist ivuxolimab. These receptors were collected from an adult with an advanced solid tumor such as melanoma, head and neck, liver or kidney cancer.

This clone was seen a handful of times. The chain joins TRBV19 to TRBJ1-4; D is perhaps TRBD1 (6 bases). The germline V gene encodes CDR1 LNHDA and CDR2 SQIVND (reference sequence). There are 15 residues in the CDR3. V shed 1 base and J shed 0 bases, with 6 bases lying between them. CDR3 in amino acids: CASSIGTATNEKLFF. Written as DNA, the CDR3 is TGTGCCAGTAGTATAGGGACAGCAACTAATGAAAAACTGTTTTTT.

For the CDR3, the DNA is TGTGCCAGCAGCTCTCCCGGGACTCCCTATGGCTACACCTTC. This sequence encodes CASSSPGTPYGYTF. This sequence joins TRBV11-2 and TRBJ1-2, with TRBD1 as a possible D gene (5 bases). Trimming left V 4 bases short and J 4 bases short, with 13 bases between. Germline CDR1 reads SGHAT; CDR2 reads FQNNGV. The CDR3 spans 14 residues.

This sequence joins TRBV5-1 and TRBJ1-2; possibly TRBD1 for D (6 bases). The CDR3 extends over 19 amino acids. Trimming stripped 0 bases from V and 5 bases from J, with 26 bases between. The germline gives CDR1 SGHRS, CDR2 YFSETQ. Written as DNA, the CDR3 is TGCGCCAGCAGCTTGGCCCGGGACAACGCGGTCGTGGGGGTATATGGCTACACCTTC. It codes for CASSLARDNAVVGVYGYTF. Looking up the rest from reference TRBV5-1 and TRBJ1-2 gives the full variable domain: KAGVTQTPRYLIKTRGQQVTLSCSPISGHRSVSWYQQTPGQGLQFLFEYFSETQRNKGNFPGRFSGRQFSNSRSEMNVSTLELGDSALYLCASSLARDNAVVGVYGYTFGSGTRLTVV.

This sequence joins TRBV9 and TRBJ2-2, with a possible D match to TRBD1 (5 bases). Germline-derived CDR1 and CDR2 are SGDLS and YYNGEE. The CDR3 runs 12 residues. V lost 5 bases and J lost 6, with 8 bases in between. CDR3 nucleotide sequence: TGTGCCAGCAGTCAAGGGGCCGGGGAGCTGTTTTTT. Amino acids: CASSQGAGELFF.

The chain recombines TRBV7-9 with TRBJ2-1; the D gene is possibly TRBD2 (6 bases). The CDR3 totals 14 residues. The germline V gene encodes CDR1 SEHNR and CDR2 FQNEAQ (reference sequence). The V and J ends lost 3 bases and 3 bases respectively, with 9 bases between them. The CDR3 sequence: CASSLGGLYNEQFF. The CDR3 DNA is TGTGCCAGCAGCTTGGGGGGACTCTACAATGAGCAGTTCTTC.

CDR3 coding DNA: TGTGCCAGCAGCGTAGCTGACTTTTTTACCTCTGGGGCCAACGTCCTGACTTTC. Translated: CASSVADFFTSGANVLTF. The V and J genes are TRBV9 and TRBJ2-6; D call uncertain. CDR1 is SGDLS and CDR2 is YYNGEE in the germline V gene. The CDR3 spans 18 residues. V lost 0 bases and J lost 0, with 13 bases in between.

The rearrangement joins TRBV5-1 to TRBJ2-2, with D perhaps matching TRBD1 (6 bases). From germline, CDR1 is SGHRS and CDR2 YFSETQ. The CDR3 sequence is 11 residues long. Deletions cut 7 bases from V and 6 bases from J, with 7 bases between. CDR3 sequence: CASSGAGELFF. The CDR3 bases are TGCGCCAGCTCAGGGGCCGGGGAGCTGTTTTTT.

Remarks on this clone: This specimen includes other DNA sequences encoding the same CDR3. The CDR3 spells CASSYSGDQPQHF. Written as DNA, the CDR3 is TGTGCCAGCAGTTACAGCGGGGATCAGCCCCAGCATTTT. The chain couples TRBV6-5 to TRBJ1-5; D gene unclear. CDR1 is MNHEY and CDR2 is SVGAGI in the germline V gene. This CDR3 region has 13 residues. Trimming pared 2 bases from V and 5 bases from J, leaving 7 bases between.

The J gene is TRBJ2-1, the V gene TRBV7-3; a possible D gene is TRBD1 (6 bases). This CDR3 region has 14 residues. CDR1 and CDR2 from the germline V gene are SGHTA and FQGTGA. V dropped 3 bases and J dropped 8 bases, with 14 bases sitting between them. The CDR3 protein is CASSFRQGTHEQFF. DNA for the CDR3: TGTGCCAGCAGCTTCAGGCAGGGGACCCATGAGCAGTTCTTC.

This clone was picked up one time. The chain has TRBV9 and TRBJ2-2; D could derive from TRBD1 or TRBD2 (6 bases each). The CDR3 extends over 14 amino acids. Germline V gives CDR1 SGDLS, CDR2 YYNGEE. V lost 2 bases, J lost 2 bases, and 7 bases lay in between. In DNA, the CDR3 is TGTGCCAGCAGCGTGGGGGGCAACACCGGGGAGCTGTTTTTT. Protein sequence: CASSVGGNTGELFF.

This clone has just one count. The chain has TRBV11-1 and TRBJ2-3, with no clear D. The CDR3 sequence is 16 residues long. Between the trimmed V and J ends, which lost 2 bases and 1 base, there was a span of 13 bases. Germline V gene data show CDR1 as SGHAT and CDR2 as FQDESV (reference sequence). CDR3: CASSLFIAGGTDTQYF. The CDR3 DNA reads TGTGCCAGCAGCTTATTCATCGCAGGAGGCACAGATACGCAGTATTTT.

The rearrangement uses TRBV7-8 and TRBJ2-1, with TRBD1 identical over 9 bases. Germline lookup yields CDR1 SGHVS and CDR2 FQNEAQ. This CDR3 contains 16 residues. Trimming removed 4 bases from V and 1 base from J; junction bases left unmatched: 5. CDR3 amino acids: CASSSEGTGSYNEQFF. The CDR3, as DNA: TGTGCCAGCAGCTCGGAAGGGACAGGGTCCTACAATGAGCAGTTCTTC.

The chain combines TRBV2 with TRBJ2-7; 12 nucleotides match TRBD1. The ends lost 10 bases at V and 2 bases at J; junction bases unmatched: 6. This CDR3 contains 14 residues. The germline V gene has CDR1 SNHLY and CDR2 FYNNEI. CDR3 in amino acids: CAIQGQGAAYEQYV. The CDR3 nucleotides are TGTGCCATCCAGGGACAGGGGGCGGCCTACGAGCAGTACGTC.

J is TRBJ2-7 and V is TRBV9; 9 nucleotides match TRBD1. Germline-derived CDR1 and CDR2 are SGDLS and YYNGEE. Trimming cost V 3 bases and J 3 bases; bases outside gene matches: 4. This CDR3 has 14 residues. The DNA for the CDR3 is TGTGCCAGCAGCGAGGGGACAGGGAACTACGAGCAGTACTTC. Its protein product is CASSEGTGNYEQYF.

Here the CDR3 reads CASSLGLGSETQYF. CDR3 coding DNA: TGTGCCAGCAGTTTGGGACTGGGGAGCGAGACCCAGTACTTC. This chain links TRBV27 with TRBJ2-5, with D perhaps TRBD2 (6 bases). With 3 bases removed from V and 5 bases from J, the gap between germline ends came to 13 bases. The germline V gene has CDR1 MNHEY and CDR2 SMNVEV (reference sequence). The CDR3 covers 14 residues.